This TCR beta chain was identified during a study of T cell changes during pregnancy in multiple sclerosis (dated by TCRdb to about 2019). Describing the broader study: Changes in the T cell repertoire over the course of pregnancy were examined in this study in women with multiple sclerosis.

Receptor libraries were prepared by the immunoSEQ multiplex PCR assay. TCRdb re-hosts the immuneACCESS table, in-frame sequences only. Its copies lack some clones; in the studies checked, an unresolved V gene accounts for under half of them, and the cause for the rest is not known. The sample profile shows about 70,000 clones; 92% of them were found once. About 0.27% of the sample goes to the ten largest clones. About this clone itself: Its specific antigen is unknown. Per-base quality was not reported, and no clone a single base away is much larger than it.

The CDR3 starts with the cysteine, ends with the phenylalanine, and has 14 residues. The sequence is cut down to CDR3 DNA, 42 bases in frame from base 1. According to the germline V gene, CDR1 reads SGHRS and CDR2 reads YFSETQ. The V end loses 4 bases and the J end loses 1 base, and a stretch of 8 bases separates them. The chain is made from TRBV5-1 and TRBJ2-2, and perhaps TRBD1 as D gene, on 5 matching bases. The receptor was isolated from a female donor with multiple sclerosis, enrolled in a pregnancy study. Sample: CD4+ T cells from peripheral blood mononuclear cells, taken after pregnancy. The CDR3 reads as follows: CASSAQGNTGELFF. The DNA is as follows: TGCGCCAGCAGCGCCCAGGGGAACACCGGGGAGCTGTTTTTT.